What follows describes a single T cell receptor (beta chain). Its antigen is as yet unknown. RNA transcripts were the template for amplifying TCR beta CDR3 regions. HTBI primers were used for first-round RT-PCR of the TCR CDR3. Using its own MiXCR run on the multiplex PCR reads, TCRdb lists one record per CDR3 protein. The sample includes around 300,000 distinct CDR3 sequences, roughly 15% seen only once; the top ten take more than 30%. Uncontrolled infection, other autoimmune disease, pregnancy and lactation each barred patients from inclusion. This specimen belongs to a study of T cells in Graves' hyperthyroidism and ophthalmopathy. Study as a whole: Peripheral blood sampling occurred at initial diagnosis, before any treatment.

Study findings and constraints: Before onset, by a median of approximately 6.8 months, the model predicted ophthalmopathy. In the blood, most expanded thyroid clonotypes above 0.001 appeared as well.

The CDR3 totals 15 residues. After removal of 7 bases from V and 5 bases from J, the junction contained 11 bases not matched to a gene. The germline V gene encodes CDR1 SNHLY and CDR2 FYNNEI. V gene TRBV2 combines with J gene TRBJ2-5, with TRBD1 matching 9 bases. The sequence came from a woman aged 45-65 years with Graves' hyperthyroidism that later progressed to Graves' ophthalmopathy. The sample consisted of blood. The CDR3: CASTESGTGTETQYF. The DNA of the CDR3 is TGTGCCAGCACCGAATCCGGGACAGGGACTGAGACCCAGTACTTC. The whole variable domain, filled in from reference TRBV2 and TRBJ2-5, reads EPEVTQTPSHQVTQMGQEVILRCVPISNHLYFYWYRQILGQKVEFLVSFYNNEISEKSEIFDDQFSVERPDGSNFTLKIRSTKLEDSAMYFCASTESGTGTETQYFGPGTRLLVL.